The 23 T cell receptor beta chains below all came from one sample that was sequenced in a study of CD8 T cells in ankylosing spondylitis. TCRdb processed the 5' RACE reads anew with MiXCR; each CDR3 protein has one entry. The data show 200,000 or so distinct CDR3 sequences, with 18% seen just once and around 4% held by the top ten. The specimen was blood, either unsorted or a sorted T cell fraction (not recorded which). Receptor source: a male donor aged 10 to 30 with ankylosing spondylitis or in good health (not recorded which).

This clonotype was detected many times. V and J are TRBV27 and TRBJ2-7; TRBD2 agrees at 12 bases. This CDR3 has 15 residues. The germline V gene has CDR1 MNHEY and CDR2 SMNVEV (reference sequence). V was pared by 5 bases and J by 6 bases, with 8 bases of the junction left unmatched. The DNA for the CDR3 is TGTGCCAGCAGTCAACTAGCGGGAGGTTCGGGCGAGCAGTACGTC. Protein sequence: CASSQLAGGSGEQYV.

This clonotype was counted ten times or more. This sequence joins TRBV12-3 or TRBV12-4 and TRBJ2-5; perhaps TRBD2 as D (5 bases). Trimming took off 5 bases at V and 5 bases at J, with 12 bases between the two ends. The length of the CDR3 is 13 residues. CDR3 protein: CASSPTRGETQYF. As DNA, the CDR3 is TGTGCCAGCAGTCCGACCCGAGGGGAGACCCAGTACTTC.

In this sample, this clonotype turned up many times. The chain combines TRBV10-3 with TRBJ2-1; D not certain. Trimming stripped 2 bases from V and 2 bases from J, with 10 bases between. In germline, CDR1 is ENHRY, CDR2 SYGVKD. There are 15 residues in the CDR3. The CDR3 bases are TGTGCCATCAGTGAGGAAAGCTACCCCTACAATGAGCAGTTCTTC. The encoded protein is CAISEESYPYNEQFF.

This clonotype was observed at least ten times. The chain uses TRBV29-1 and TRBJ2-7, with D perhaps matching TRBD1 or TRBD2 (6 bases each). This CDR3 is built from 14 residues. V lost 5 bases and J lost 7, with 21 bases in between. The germline gives CDR1 SQVTM, CDR2 ANQGSEA. In DNA, the CDR3 is TGCAGCGTTCAAACCGATCCGGGGGCCCAGGAGCAGTACTTC. Protein: CSVQTDPGAQEQYF.

The chain couples TRBV7-6 to TRBJ2-5, with 9 bases lining up with TRBD2. After removal of 4 bases from V and 5 bases from J, the junction contained 11 bases not matched to a gene. This CDR3 is built from 16 residues. Looked up from germline, CDR1 is SGHVS and CDR2 is FNYEAQ. The CDR3: CASSSNPGLAVETQYF. For the CDR3, the DNA is TGTGCCAGCAGCTCCAACCCGGGACTAGCTGTGGAGACCCAGTACTTC.

In its sample, this clonotype was seen many times. The chain combines TRBV20-1 with TRBJ2-5, with 7 positions matching TRBD1. This CDR3 is built from 14 residues. V lost 0 bases to trimming and J lost 2 bases; unmatched junction nucleotides: 3. Germline values: CDR1 DFQATT, CDR2 SNEGSKA (reference sequence). The CDR3 region has the DNA TGCAGTGCTAGAGATACCAGGGGGCAAGAGACCCAGTACTTC. Translating it yields CSARDTRGQETQYF.

This clonotype showed up many times. The V gene is TRBV4-2, the J gene TRBJ2-5; D uncertain. V gave up 0 bases and J gave up 5 bases, with 7 bases separating them. Germline lookup yields CDR1 LGHNA and CDR2 YNFKEQ. The CDR3 is made up of 13 amino acids. CDR3 protein: CASSQDVAETQYF. For the CDR3, the DNA is TGTGCCAGCAGCCAAGATGTCGCGGAGACCCAGTACTTC.

The chain has TRBV12-3 or TRBV12-4 and TRBJ2-1, with D possibly matching TRBD2 (6 bases). The CDR3 is 14 amino acids. V lost 6 bases to trimming and J lost 0 bases, with 9 bases between them. The CDR3 bases are TGTGCCAGCAGCGGAGGGAGCTCCTACAATGAGCAGTTCTTC. As protein: CASSGGSSYNEQFF.

Ten or more counts support this clonotype. The gene calls are TRBV11-2 and TRBJ2-7; D may correspond to TRBD1 or TRBD2 (5 bases each). The CDR3 loop spans 13 amino acids. Germline V CDR1 and CDR2: SGHAT, FQNNGV. Trimming took off 1 base at V and 3 bases at J, with 7 bases between the two ends. The CDR3: CASSLGGIYEQYF. CDR3 DNA: TGTGCCAGCAGCTTAGGGGGGATCTACGAGCAGTACTTC. Full variable domain (missing parts from reference TRBV11-2 and TRBJ2-7): EAGVAQSPRYKIIEKRQSVAFWCNPISGHATLYWYQQILGQGPKLLIQFQNNGVVDDSQLPKDRFSAERLKGVDSTLKIQPAKLEDSAVYLCASSLGGIYEQYFGPGTRLTVT.

This clonotype was detected ten times or more. The chain couples TRBV12-3 or TRBV12-4 to TRBJ2-7; 8 bases fit TRBD2. This CDR3 region has 15 residues. Trimming took 5 bases from V and 3 from J; bases not matched to a gene: 9. The CDR3 loop reads CASSRGLGDGYEQYV. CDR3 bases: TGTGCCAGCAGTCGGGGACTAGGTGACGGCTACGAGCAGTACGTC.

This clonotype came up many times. The gene calls are TRBV3-1 and TRBJ1-2; D not certain. Trimming removed 3 bases at V and 4 bases at J, with 12 bases between. Germline V gene data show CDR1 as LGHDT and CDR2 as YNNKEL (reference sequence). The CDR3 is 14 amino acids. CDR3 coding DNA: TGTGCCAGCAGCCAGAGTGCAACTGTCTATGGCTACACCTTC. It encodes CASSQSATVYGYTF. The whole variable domain, filled in from reference TRBV3-1 and TRBJ1-2, reads DTAVSQTPKYLVTQMGNDKSIKCEQNLGHDTMYWYKQDSKKFLKIMFSYNNKELIINETVPNRFSPKSPDKAHLNLHINSLELGDSAVYFCASSQSATVYGYTFGSGTRLTVV.

This rearrangement joins TRBV10-3 to TRBJ1-1; tentatively, D is TRBD1 (5 bases). With 3 bases removed from V and 1 base from J, the gap between germline ends came to 6 bases. The CDR3 loop spans 13 amino acids. CDR1 is ENHRY and CDR2 is SYGVKD in the germline V gene. The CDR3 reads CAISDRANTEAFF. Here the CDR3 DNA reads TGTGCCATCAGTGACAGGGCGAACACTGAAGCTTTCTTT.

This clonotype has ten or more counts. The gene calls are TRBV5-1 and TRBJ2-7, with 9 nucleotides matching TRBD2. The J segment lost 3 bases and the V segment lost 7 bases, leaving 5 bases of the junction unmatched. Germline V gives CDR1 SGHRS, CDR2 YFSETQ. This CDR3 spans 13 amino acids. The DNA of the CDR3 is TGCGCCAGCTCAATAGCGGGAGACTACGAGCAGTACTTC. Protein: CASSIAGDYEQYF.

This clonotype was seen ten or more times. The rearrangement uses TRBV5-1 and TRBJ2-1, with 8 positions matching TRBD1. The V gene end was trimmed by 2 bases and the J gene end by 5 bases; junction bases not matched to a gene: 6. This CDR3 spans 15 amino acids. In germline, CDR1 is SGHRS, CDR2 YFSETQ. CDR3 residues: CASSFTGGENNEQFF. CDR3 nucleotides: TGCGCCAGCAGCTTTACAGGGGGAGAAAACAATGAGCAGTTCTTC.

This clonotype was counted at least ten times. The CDR3 bases are TGCAGCGTTGTTGAGGTTTTCCAGTATTTT. It encodes CSVVEVFQYF. This chain links TRBV29-1 with TRBJ2-3, with D hard to call. Germline V lookup: CDR1 SQVTM, CDR2 ANQGSEA. V shed 4 bases and J shed 12 bases, with 11 bases lying between them. CDR3 size: 10 residues.

This clonotype was picked up many times. The genes are TRBV12-3 or TRBV12-4 and TRBJ2-5; D unresolved. This CDR3 spans 11 amino acids. Trimming cost V 8 bases and J 5 bases, with 9 bases left between them. As DNA, the CDR3 is TGTGCCAGCGGGTCGTCGGAGACCCAGTACTTC. Translated: CASGSSETQYF.

This clonotype was counted ten times or more. This chain links TRBV2 with TRBJ2-7; D is undetermined. Between the trimmed V and J ends, which lost 3 bases and 2 bases, there was a span of 14 bases. Germline CDR1 and CDR2: SNHLY and FYNNEI. CDR3 size: 15 residues. The CDR3 DNA reads as TGTGCCAGCAGTGATTGGTGGATATCGACCTACGAGCAGTACTTC. As protein: CASSDWWISTYEQYF.

This clonotype was found many times. The chain employs TRBV19 and TRBJ2-1; D could derive from TRBD1 or TRBD2 (5 bases each). Trimming stripped 5 bases from V and 9 bases from J, with 26 bases between. Germline CDR1 is LNHDA and CDR2 is SQIVND (reference sequence). The length of the CDR3 is 17 residues. CDR3 DNA sequence: TGTGCCAGTAGTTGGGGCCAGGTCACTCTTAAGGGGAGTGAGCAGTTCTTC. Translating gives CASSWGQVTLKGSEQFF.

This clonotype was counted many times. The chain combines TRBV4-3 with TRBJ2-5, with a weak D call TRBD1 (5 bases). CDR1 is LGHNA, CDR2 YSLEER, per germline. The CDR3 is 15 amino acids. V was shortened by 3 bases and J by 1 base, with 12 bases between the two germline ends. DNA for the CDR3: TGCGCCAGCAGCCAGGGGCAGGCTTCCCAAGAGACCCAGTACTTC. Encoded protein: CASSQGQASQETQYF.

This clonotype was picked up many times. This chain links TRBV27 with TRBJ2-1, with D perhaps assigned TRBD1 or TRBD2 (5 bases each). Germline V gene data show CDR1 as MNHEY and CDR2 as SMNVEV (reference sequence). Trimming took off 8 bases at V and 9 bases at J, with 11 bases between the two ends. The CDR3 runs to 11 residues. For the CDR3, the DNA is TGTGCCAGCGGGGGATTCGGTGAGCAGTTCTTC. Its protein is CASGGFGEQFF.

There are many counts of this clonotype. The chain has TRBV24-1 and TRBJ2-1, with 12 positions matching TRBD2. The CDR3 runs 16 residues. Germline trimming cut 3 bases from V and 2 bases from J; bases unmatched to any gene: 1. The germline V gene has CDR1 KGHDR and CDR2 SFDVKD. The CDR3 nucleotides are TGTGCCACCAGTGATACTAGCGGGGGGACCTACAATGAGCAGTTCTTC. It encodes CATSDTSGGTYNEQFF.

This clonotype was counted many times. The chain carries TRBV7-8 and TRBJ2-1; 15 nucleotides align to TRBD2. This CDR3 contains 19 residues. Per the germline V gene, CDR1 is SGHVS and CDR2 is FQNEAQ. V lost 3 bases and J lost 0; bases outside the gene matches: 6. CDR3 bases: TGTGCCAGCAGCTTCCCCGGGACTAGCGGGAGGTCCTCCTACAATGAGCAGTTCTTC. This encodes CASSFPGTSGRSSYNEQFF.

The genes are TRBV30 and TRBJ2-1, with D tentatively TRBD2 (6 bases). CDR3 length equals 12 residues. V dropped 5 bases and J dropped 9 bases, with 14 bases sitting between them. Germline V gene data show CDR1 as GTSNPN and CDR2 as SVGIG (reference sequence). CDR3 nucleotides: TGTGCCTGGGGGACTGGTTTGGGTGAGCAGTTCTTC. Its protein product is CAWGTGLGEQFF.